This is a list of T cell receptor beta chains from one sample in a study of Tregs in tolerant kidney transplant recipients. Assay: immunoSEQ multiplex PCR; the TCRdb copy retains only in-frame clones and omits some. The profile shows about 68,000 clones, around 84% of them singletons. The sample was CD4+ T cells from blood. These receptors were obtained from a human donor in good health. Each CDR3 is given with its conserved first and last residue. The D gene is left open where the match is weak. Clone size is stated in some rows and not others, as once, few, many or a class when expanded.

v_call	j_call	d_call	clone_size	cdr3_aa	cdr3_nt
TRBV15	TRBJ2-3	TRBD2	-	CATNQRGVEDTQYF	TGTGCCACCAACCAGCGGGGGGTCGAAGATACGCAGTATTTT
TRBV21-1	TRBJ1-1	-	-	CASSRSEDWLNTEAFF	TGTGCCAGCAGCAGGAGCGAGGACTGGCTGAACACTGAAGCTTTCTTT
TRBV30	TRBJ2-3	-	-	CAWTGVTDTQYF	TGTGCCTGGACGGGGGTTACAGATACGCAGTATTTT
TRBV7-7	TRBJ1-5	-	-	CASSPGEDQPQHF	TGTGCCAGCAGCCCGGGAGAGGATCAGCCCCAGCATTTT
TRBV5-1	TRBJ1-3	-	-	CASRSTSGNTIYF	TGCGCCAGCCGATCCACCTCTGGAAACACCATATATTTT
TRBV29-1	TRBJ1-4	TRBD1	-	CSVGPTGVNEKLFF	TGCAGCGTTGGGCCCACAGGGGTTAATGAAAAACTGTTTTTT
TRBV30	TRBJ1-5	-	-	CAWSSPGPQPQHF	TGTGCCTGGAGTAGCCCGGGCCCACAGCCCCAGCATTTT
TRBV2	TRBJ1-6	TRBD1	-	CASSYGQGDTYNSPLHF	TGTGCCAGCAGTTATGGACAGGGTGACACCTATAATTCACCCCTCCACTTT
TRBV5-4	TRBJ1-1	-	-	CASSPTTLRRMNTEAFF	TGTGCCAGCAGCCCGACCACATTAAGGAGGATGAACACTGAAGCTTTCTTT
TRBV15	TRBJ2-5	-	once	CATSRELAGETQYF	TGTGCCACCAGCAGAGAACTAGCCGGAGAGACCCAGTACTTC
TRBV2	TRBJ2-3	-	-	CASSGAQGSTDTQYF	TGTGCCAGCAGTGGGGCCCAGGGTTCCACAGATACGCAGTATTTT
TRBV9	TRBJ1-1	-	-	CASSPGGGRTEAFF	TGTGCCAGCAGCCCGGGTGGGGGGAGGACTGAAGCTTTCTTT
TRBV7-6	TRBJ2-7	-	-	CASSHGRGYEQYF	TGTGCCAGCAGCCATGGTAGGGGCTACGAGCAGTACTTC
TRBV30	TRBJ1-3	TRBD1	once	CAWSAPTGGGNTIYF	TGTGCCTGGAGTGCCCCGACAGGGGGCGGAAACACCATATATTTT
TRBV30	TRBJ1-2	TRBD1	-	CAWSRGGGGGYTF	TGTGCCTGGAGCCGAGGGGGCGGTGGCGGCTACACCTTC
TRBV9	TRBJ2-3	TRBD2	once	CASSASSSGRTDTQYF	TGTGCCAGCAGCGCGTCCTCTAGCGGGAGGACAGATACGCAGTATTTT
TRBV11-2	TRBJ2-5	-	few	CASSSNFGAQETQYF	TGTGCCAGCAGCAGTAATTTCGGGGCACAAGAGACCCAGTACTTC
TRBV5-1	TRBJ2-1	-	few	CASTGGSANYNEQFF	TGCGCCAGCACCGGGGGTTCAGCGAACTACAATGAGCAGTTCTTC
TRBV6-1	TRBJ2-2	-	-	CASYSLMELFF	TGTGCCAGTTACTCGCTGATGGAGCTGTTTTTT
TRBV10-3	TRBJ2-1	-	-	CAISTGYGYNEQFF	TGTGCCATCAGTACAGGGTACGGCTACAATGAGCAGTTCTTC
TRBV7-9	TRBJ2-7	-	-	CASSLDSNYEQYF	TGTGCCAGCAGCCTGGACTCAAACTACGAGCAGTACTTC
TRBV6-1	TRBJ2-7	-	-	CASKGADSSRQYF	TGTGCCAGCAAGGGCGCGGACAGTTCGAGGCAGTACTTC
TRBV2	TRBJ2-3	TRBD2	-	CASSLTSVGTDTQYF	TGTGCCAGCAGCCTTACTAGCGTAGGGACAGATACGCAGTATTTT
TRBV6-6	TRBJ1-5	-	-	CASSYGDGGNQPQHF	TGTGCCAGCAGTTACGGGGACGGCGGCAATCAGCCCCAGCATTTT